This T cell receptor beta chain stems from a study of T cell responses to AZD1222 COVID-19 vaccine. Study-level findings and limits: White British ancestry dominated among donors, who included more females, and clonal diversity was possibly underestimated. Once two AZD1222 doses were given, Spike-specific TCR breadth and depth went up. Only a handful of AZD1222 recipients, more than 5 in all, had baseline seropositivity.

Data came from immunoSEQ multiplex PCR; TCRdb stores just in-frame clones and leaves some out. The data hold about 180,000 clones, with roughly nine tenths observed a single time. Concerning this clone: Its antigen is unknown.

CDR1 is MNHEY and CDR2 is SVGAGI in the germline V gene. V was clipped by 5 bases and J by 6 bases, with 19 bases between them. This CDR3 contains 15 residues. The sequencing used peripheral blood, collected on day 0 of AZD1222 vaccination. The clonotype was recovered from an adult in good health. V and J are TRBV6-5 and TRBJ1-1; D perhaps matches TRBD1 (5 bases). The CDR3 protein is CASSIDPGGWPEAFF. The CDR3 nucleotides are TGTGCCAGCAGTATCGACCCCGGGGGATGGCCTGAAGCTTTCTTT.